What follows is one T cell receptor beta chain and its context. Its antigen remains unknown. The data stem from a study of T cell repertoires in cytomegalovirus infection. At the level of the study: Indications of both CMV infection and matching HLA type were provided by public TCR beta signatures.

Per the germline V gene, CDR1 is MNHEY and CDR2 is SVGEGT. The CDR3 length is 14 residues. V shed 6 bases and J shed 3 bases, with 12 bases lying between them. Study results and limitations: Individuals carrying CMV plus the relevant HLA were identified by cumulative frequency of public TCR beta families. There were HLA-C-restricted CMV-specific TCR beta clonotypes dominating the ex vivo response.

TCRdb re-derived calls from the reads in MiXCR, one entry per CDR3 protein. The profile shows fewer than 200,000 distinct CDR3 sequences, about 21% of them singletons. The specimen was PBMCs. V gene TRBV6-2 or TRBV6-3 combines with J gene TRBJ1-5; D may be TRBD1 (6 bases). The origin of this receptor is a human donor in good health (CMV status not recorded). Some clones in this sample may be carry-over from other donors' samples. CDR3 loop: CASSQTGDNQPQHF. The CDR3 nucleotides are TGTGCCAGCAGCCAGACAGGAGACAATCAGCCCCAGCATTTT.